The 20 T cell receptor beta chains below were found in one sample sequenced in a study of CD8 T cells in Susac syndrome. RNA, at about 0.45 to 1 ug, was reverse transcribed with random hexamers. TCRdb re-derived calls from the immunoSEQ multiplex PCR reads in MiXCR, one entry per CDR3 protein. Altogether about 180,000 distinct CDR3 sequences are present, roughly 95% being singletons, with the ten largest covering around 0.12%. Sample: CD4+ T cells from PBMCs. The receptors originated from a human donor with Susac syndrome.

The chain combines TRBV7-2 with TRBJ2-3; no clear D gene. Trimming cost V 5 bases and J 3 bases, with 6 bases left between them. CDR1 and CDR2 from the germline V gene are SGHTA and FQGNSA. The CDR3 is 12 amino acids. CDR3 sequence (DNA): TGTGCCAGCAGCACGGAGACAGATACGCAGTATTTT. Its protein product is CASSTETDTQYF.

This clonotype has just one count. The J gene is TRBJ2-5, the V gene TRBV15, with a possible D match to TRBD2 (5 bases). The CDR3 sequence is 14 residues long. V was cut by 2 bases and J by 4 bases, with 11 bases left in between. Per the germline V gene, CDR1 is LNHNV and CDR2 is YYDKDF (reference sequence). The CDR3 reads CATSRPTGRETQYF. In nucleotides, the CDR3 is TGTGCCACCAGCAGACCCACGGGAAGAGAGACCCAGTACTTC.

There are a few counts of this clonotype. This CDR3 reads CASSLGPMNTEAFF. The CDR3 DNA reads as TGCGCCAGCAGCTTGGGACCTATGAACACTGAAGCTTTCTTT. The chain uses TRBV5-1 and TRBJ1-1; D is undetermined. V was pared by 0 bases and J by 0 bases, with 6 bases between. The CDR3 extends over 14 amino acids. CDR1 SGHRS and CDR2 YFSETQ come from the germline V gene.

The V call is TRBV29-1, the J call TRBJ2-7; 7 bases line up with TRBD1. Germline CDR1 SQVTM, CDR2 ANQGSEA. This CDR3 region has 13 residues. J gave up 4 bases and V 4 bases, and 7 bases lay outside the gene matches. CDR3 bases: TGCAGCGTTGGCCGGGACAGTCCTTACGAGCAGTACTTC. This sequence encodes CSVGRDSPYEQYF.

This clonotype was seen once. CDR3 sequence (DNA): TGTGCCAGCAGTTCGACAGGGTCCGGAAACACCATATATTTT. Translating it yields CASSSTGSGNTIYF. The chain couples TRBV28 to TRBJ1-3, with 7 bases fitting TRBD1. Germline assignment: CDR1 MDHEN and CDR2 SYDVKM. The J segment lost 4 bases and the V segment lost 4 bases, leaving 4 bases of the junction unmatched. The CDR3 spans 14 residues. Using reference TRBV28 and TRBJ1-3 for the parts outside the CDR3, the full variable domain is DVKVTQSSRYLVKRTGEKVFLECVQDMDHENMFWYRQDPGLGLRLIYFSYDVKMKEKGDIPEGYSVSREKKERFSLILESASTNQTSMYLCASSSTGSGNTIYFGEGSWLTVV.

This rearrangement joins TRBV13 to TRBJ1-2, with 7 positions matching TRBD1. J was trimmed by 4 bases and V by 8 bases; bases with no gene match: 4. The CDR3 length is 12 residues. Germline V lookup: CDR1 PRHDT, CDR2 FYEKMQ (reference sequence). The CDR3 spells CASGDRIYGYTF. CDR3 DNA sequence: TGTGCCAGCGGGGACAGAATCTATGGCTACACCTTC. Full variable domain (missing parts from reference TRBV13 and TRBJ1-2): AAGVIQSPRHLIKEKRETATLKCYPIPRHDTVYWYQQGPGQDPQFLISFYEKMQSDKGSIPDRFSAQQFSDYHSELNMSSLELGDSALYFCASGDRIYGYTFGSGTRLTVV.

CDR3 residues: CSGGQRGEKLFF. CDR3 nucleotides: TGCAGCGGCGGACAGCGCGGTGAAAAACTGTTTTTT. The chain employs TRBV29-1 and TRBJ1-4; D is possibly TRBD1 (6 bases). V lost 7 bases and J lost 7, with 13 bases in between. Germline CDR1 reads SQVTM; CDR2 reads ANQGSEA. The CDR3 loop spans 12 amino acids.

V and J are TRBV27 and TRBJ2-1; weak D call: TRBD2 (6 bases). The ends were cut back, 4 bases at V and 5 bases at J, with 15 bases in the middle. Germline V gene lookup returns CDR1 MNHEY and CDR2 SMNVEV (reference sequence). CDR3 length equals 15 residues. CDR3 region: CASSSGGALHNEQFF. CDR3 DNA: TGTGCCAGCAGTTCGGGCGGGGCCCTACACAATGAGCAGTTCTTC.

This chain links TRBV7-9 with TRBJ2-3; D is undetermined. The length of the CDR3 is 11 residues. The V end was cut by 8 bases, the J end by 3 bases, with 6 bases between. CDR1 and CDR2 (germline): SEHNR, FQNEAQ (reference sequence). Written as DNA, the CDR3 is TGTGCCAGCCTACGGACAGATACGCAGTATTTT. Amino acids: CASLRTDTQYF.

V usage is TRBV29-1 and J usage is TRBJ2-5; D gene unclear. The CDR3 is 12 amino acids. From germline, CDR1 is SQVTM and CDR2 ANQGSEA. Trimming took off 7 bases at V and 5 bases at J, with 14 bases between the two ends. CDR3 DNA: TGCAGCGCCCTTTCGGTATCTGAGACCCAGTACTTC. It yields the protein CSALSVSETQYF. Full variable domain (outside the CDR3, taken from reference TRBV29-1 and TRBJ2-5): SAVISQKPSRDICQRGTSLTIQCQVDSQVTMMFWYRQQPGQSLTLIATANQGSEATYESGFVIDKFPISRPNLTFSTLTVSNMSPEDSSIYLCSALSVSETQYFGPGTRLLVL.

This clonotype came up once. This rearrangement joins TRBV27 to TRBJ2-7; maybe TRBD1 (6 bases). This CDR3 region has 14 residues. The germline V gene encodes CDR1 MNHEY and CDR2 SMNVEV (reference sequence). With 6 bases removed from V and 3 bases from J, the gap between germline ends came to 15 bases. The CDR3 DNA reads as TGTGCCAGCAGCATAGACAGGAAGAACTACGAGCAGTACTTC. It translates to CASSIDRKNYEQYF.

The chain joins TRBV20-1 to TRBJ2-1; possibly TRBD2 for D (5 bases). Germline lookup yields CDR1 DFQATT and CDR2 SNEGSKA (reference sequence). V was shortened by 4 bases and J by 4 bases, with 11 bases between the two germline ends. The CDR3 has 13 amino acids. The CDR3 spells CSATFSGYNEQFF. The DNA for the CDR3 is TGCAGTGCTACCTTCAGCGGATACAATGAGCAGTTCTTC.

V usage is TRBV29-1 and J usage is TRBJ1-1; D unresolved. CDR1 and CDR2 (germline): SQVTM, ANQGSEA. V was cut by 5 bases and J by 10 bases, with 20 bases left in between. The CDR3 has 13 amino acids. The CDR3 nucleotides read TGCAGCGTTTATCGAGGCGGGGATTGGGGAGCTTTCTTT. Protein product: CSVYRGGDWGAFF.

The rearrangement links TRBV4-3 to TRBJ2-5; D is unresolved. Per the germline V gene, CDR1 is LGHNA and CDR2 is YSLEER. CDR3 length: 14 residues. Trimming took off 0 bases at V and 5 bases at J, with 10 bases between the two ends. The CDR3 coding sequence is TGCGCCAGCAGCCAAGAGGGGTTCGGGGAGACCCAGTACTTC. It is translated as CASSQEGFGETQYF.

This clonotype was observed once. This chain links TRBV30 with TRBJ2-2; TRBD2 matches at 10 bases. The CDR3 runs to 16 residues. Germline trimming cut 8 bases from V and 5 bases from J; bases unmatched to any gene: 14. Looked up from germline, CDR1 is GTSNPN and CDR2 is SVGIG (reference sequence). For the CDR3, the DNA is TGTGCCGGGGGGGCAGCGGGAGGGCTTGGGACCGGGGAGCTGTTTTTT. Its translation is CAGGAAGGLGTGELFF.

This chain connects TRBV2 to TRBJ2-5, with TRBD2 matching 7 bases. The junction had 10 bases not matched to a gene; V was cut back by 8 bases and J by 10 bases. The CDR3 runs 12 residues. CDR1 and CDR2 (germline): SNHLY, FYNNEI. The chain's CDR3 is CASATGPGGQYF. The CDR3 DNA reads as TGTGCCAGCGCTACTGGGCCGGGGGGCCAGTACTTC.

The chain uses TRBV24-1 and TRBJ2-1; D is possibly TRBD2 (5 bases). Looked up from germline, CDR1 is KGHDR and CDR2 is SFDVKD. Trimming removed 2 bases from V and 4 bases from J, with 14 bases in between. CDR3 length: 16 amino acids. The CDR3 sequence is CATSDSRTGGYNEQFF. The CDR3 DNA sequence: TGTGCCACCAGTGATTCCAGGACTGGTGGTTACAATGAGCAGTTCTTC.

The V gene is TRBV20-1, the J gene TRBJ1-3; TRBD1 aligns across 7 bases. Germline values: CDR1 DFQATT, CDR2 SNEGSKA (reference sequence). V dropped 0 bases and J dropped 0; count of bases not matched to a gene: 5. CDR3 length: 16 amino acids. CDR3 sequence (DNA): TGCAGTGCTAGAGAGGACAGGATGTTCTCTGGAAACACCATATATTTT. Its protein product is CSAREDRMFSGNTIYF.

This sequence joins TRBV5-1 and TRBJ2-3; D is ambiguous. Trimming left V 0 bases short and J 2 bases short, with 7 bases between. Germline values: CDR1 SGHRS, CDR2 YFSETQ. The CDR3 extends over 14 amino acids. The CDR3 loop reads CASSLGSVTDTQYF. As DNA, the CDR3 is TGCGCCAGCAGCTTGGGGTCTGTCACAGATACGCAGTATTTT.

The chain links TRBV15 to TRBJ2-7; D gene unclear. CDR3 size: 11 residues. V was trimmed by 3 bases and J by 3 bases, leaving 3 bases between them. In germline, CDR1 is LNHNV, CDR2 YYDKDF (reference sequence). The CDR3 nucleotides are TGTGCCACCAGCAGCTACTACGAGCAGTACTTC. This encodes CATSSYYEQYF.